These 7 T cell receptor beta chains were all obtained from the same sample, sequenced in a study of Graves' ophthalmopathy and Graves' hyperthyroidism listed by TCRdb under 2018. Instrument on record: Illumina HiSeq 2000. For repertoire sequencing, the TCR beta CDR3 regions were amplified from RNA transcripts. The first round was an RT-PCR using HTBI primers with the Qiagen OneStep RT-PCR kit, and this first round was followed by a second-round multiplex PCR, then size selection and purification. TCRdb passed the public sequencing reads through fastp at Q25 and MiXCR, retaining productive beta sequences. Rows are unified per CDR3 protein, each entry keeping the most common DNA and genes. The sample records approximately 700,000 distinct CDR3 sequences, roughly 40% of which are singletons. Of the sample, 44% falls within the top ten clones. Sequencing input: peripheral blood. The receptors derive from an adult man with Graves' ophthalmopathy.

A few counts support this clonotype. The chain is built from TRBV9 and TRBJ2-2; either TRBD1 or TRBD2 may fit D (5 bases each). CDR3 size: 16 residues. Germline-derived CDR1 and CDR2 are SGDLS and YYNGEE. Trimming cost V 7 bases and J 0 bases, with 16 bases left between them. CDR3 residues: CASGSGTEPNTGELFF. CDR3 nucleotides: TGTGCCAGCGGCTCAGGGACGGAACCGAACACCGGGGAGCTGTTTTTT.

This clonotype showed up many times. The chain combines TRBV29-1 with TRBJ2-5; possible D gene TRBD2, 6 bases. From germline, CDR1 is SQVTM and CDR2 ANQGSEA. The CDR3 runs to 13 residues. The V and J ends lost 7 bases and 1 base respectively, with 13 bases between them. CDR3 sequence (DNA): TGCAGCGCCGGAGGGGCAGTCCAAGAGACCCAGTACTTC. Amino acids: CSAGGAVQETQYF.

For this clonotype: Possible read error: a much larger clone is one base away. V gene TRBV7-3 combines with J gene TRBJ2-2; 9 positions match TRBD2. The V segment lost 2 bases and the J segment 6 bases; nucleotides outside the gene matches: 4. This CDR3 comprises 15 residues. Germline lookup yields CDR1 SGHTA and CDR2 FQGTGA. The CDR3 DNA sequence: TGTGCCAGCAGCTTAGGACTAGCGACGGCCGGGGAGCTGTTTTTT. Its protein is CASSLGLATAGELFF.

This clonotype was detected ten times or more. V and J are TRBV7-9 and TRBJ1-6; no clear D. Trimming cost V 3 bases and J 5 bases, with 8 bases left between them. The germline CDR1 and CDR2 sequences are SEHNR and FQNEAQ (reference sequence). This CDR3 contains 14 residues. CDR3 amino acids: CASSFGQNNSPLHF. The CDR3 nucleotides read TGTGCCAGCAGCTTCGGGCAGAATAATTCACCCCTCCACTTT.

The chain recombines TRBV11-2 with TRBJ2-7; no reliable D call. Germline lookup yields CDR1 SGHAT and CDR2 FQNNGV. CDR3 length: 14 amino acids. V was cut by 5 bases and J by 1 base, with 12 bases left in between. CDR3 loop: CASSPFSGSYEQYF. The DNA of the CDR3 is TGTGCCAGCAGCCCATTCTCCGGTTCCTACGAGCAGTACTTC.

This clonotype was observed a handful of times. The chain uses TRBV7-9 and TRBJ2-7; 9 nucleotides agree with TRBD2. Per germline, CDR1 SEHNR and CDR2 FQNEAQ (reference sequence). The CDR3 totals 17 residues. V was clipped by 5 bases and J by 3 bases; unmatched bases: 14. CDR3 sequence: CASSQAPLAGFLYEQYF. In nucleotides, the CDR3 is TGTGCCAGCAGCCAAGCCCCCCTAGCGGGATTCCTCTACGAGCAGTACTTC.

There are a few counts of this clonotype. Written as DNA, the CDR3 is TGTGCCAGCAGCCAGGACAGGGTGAACACCGGGGAGCTGTTTTTT. Residues: CASSQDRVNTGELFF. The chain employs TRBV7-8 and TRBJ2-2; 8 positions agree with TRBD1. The CDR3 loop spans 15 amino acids. Trimming cost V 5 bases and J 1 base; bases outside gene matches: 3. Looked up from germline, CDR1 is SGHVS and CDR2 is FQNEAQ.